The present T cell receptor beta chain was sequenced within a study of blood T cell repertoires in COVID-19 (TCRdb year 2020). For the study in its entirety: Samples covering the acute and convalescent phases of COVID-19 were provided by collaborators in the United States, Italy and Spain. A freely available public database, intended as a resource for researchers studying the immune response to SARS-CoV-2, is where the repertoires were released. The prospective study material was composed of cDNA or gDNA derived from T cells, B-cell-depleted T cells, or PBMCs. Deeply sampled blood TCRbeta repertoires from subjects exposed to, actively infected with, or recovered from COVID-19 were included in the dataset. Where HLA class I and class II types were available, the types were taken from metadata supplied by the sample provider, not from assay-based typing. Samples came from the ongoing ImmuneRACE study (first 160 participants) plus 1,254 subjects from 6 global collaborators. Nearly every sample came with metadata listing a de-identified subject ID, COVID-19 status, age in years and sex.

TCRbeta CDR3 regions were amplified from genomic DNA by means of the immunoSEQ Assay, a bias-controlled multiplex PCR. As for the authors' bioinformatics: Within the assay, amplification of reference gene primers was used to estimate how many nucleated cells each sample contained. To quantify the absolute abundance of each unique TCRbeta CDR3 rearrangement, sequence reads were collapsed and filtered. Productive Simpson clonality was computed per sample as the square root of Simpson's diversity index over productive rearrangements. This is the immuneACCESS table as TCRdb keeps it, with only in-frame sequences that have V and J called. A part of the clones is gone; compared with another copy, unresolved V genes explain less than half, and the rest is unexplained. V and J calls and clone size follow that table, whereas D and trimming were derived from the DNA. A total of around 280,000 clones appear in this sample, 87% of them only once. Roughly 6.2% of the sample comes from the top ten.

About this clone itself: Its binding antigen is unknown. Base-call qualities are not available, and no considerably larger clone is one nucleotide away.

Participants in the prospective study were enrolled through a virtual design, were aged roughly 18 to 95 years, and lived in 20 to 30 United States geographic areas. In the prospective study, participants were assigned to cohorts based on the clinical history participants reported in a screening survey and a study questionnaire. Recovered participants in ImmuneRACE Cohort 3 were defined as having two consecutive negative NP/OP PCR tests, clearance from a healthcare professional, or resolution of symptoms. Mobile phlebotomists in the prospective study collected whole blood, serum and a nasopharyngeal or oropharyngeal swab from every participant. Participants in the prospective study had the option to provide additional blood draws and questionnaires over a roughly two-month period. Prospective study blood samples were shipped either frozen or at room temperature before DNA extraction. The germline V gene encodes CDR1 SGHVS and CDR2 FNYEAQ. The germline V end is reduced by 4 bases and the J end by 4 bases; junction bases left unmatched: 12. The CDR3 starts with the cysteine, ends with the phenylalanine, and has 16 residues. Only the CDR3 DNA stays, 48 bases, in frame from base 1.

The paper's findings and limits, for the study overall: The amount of clinical and demographic metadata varied by source and participant and was provided uncurated.

The sequence derives from a woman aged 40-49 years who had recovered from COVID-19. Specimen: PBMCs or T cells enriched from blood (not recorded which). The chain couples TRBV7-6 to TRBJ2-5, with TRBD2 matching 7 junction bases. The CDR3 is CASSSDLGTKGETQYF. In nucleotide form, the sequence is TGTGCCAGCAGCTCGGACCTGGGGACTAAAGGAGAGACCCAGTACTTC. The full variable domain, with segments outside the CDR3 supplied by the reference TRBV7-6 and TRBJ2-5 proteins, appears as GAGVSQSPRYKVTKRGQDVALRCDPISGHVSLYWYRQALGQGPEFLTYFNYEAQQDKSGLPNDRFSAERPEGSISTLTIQRTEQRDSAMYRCASSSDLGTKGETQYFGPGTRLLVL.